These 10 T cell receptor beta chains share one sample of origin, sequenced in a study of shared clonotypes between healthy human individuals. Method: immunoSEQ multiplex PCR; TCRdb's copy keeps in-frame clones and lacks some. The profile shows roughly 1,000,000 clones, around three quarters of them singletons. The sequencing input was memory CD4+ T cells from PBMCs. Noted subset: CD45RA-negative fraction. These receptors came from a man between 18 and 29 years old in good health. Some clones in this sample may be carry-over from other donors' samples.

Notes on this clone: Other DNA sequences in this specimen translate into the identical CDR3. J is TRBJ1-1 and V is TRBV2; D remains unclear. Trimming shortened V by 6 bases and J by 1 base, and 9 bases separated the two germline ends. CDR3 length: 13 amino acids. Germline-derived CDR1 and CDR2 are SNHLY and FYNNEI. The CDR3 bases are TGTGCCAGCAGGGACCGGGGGAACACTGAAGCTTTCTTT. Encoded protein: CASRDRGNTEAFF.

The chain recombines TRBV28 with TRBJ2-7; TRBD1 matches at 10 bases. Germline values: CDR1 MDHEN, CDR2 SYDVKM. The CDR3 contains 16 residues. V was pared by 2 bases and J by 4 bases, with 8 bases of the junction left unmatched. CDR3 loop: CASSLPPGQGTYEQYF. DNA of the CDR3: TGTGCCAGCAGTTTACCTCCGGGACAGGGGACATACGAGCAGTACTTC.

This CDR3 reads CASMQGAHNEQFF. The DNA of the CDR3 is TGTGCCAGTATGCAGGGGGCCCACAATGAGCAGTTCTTC. The rearrangement links TRBV19 to TRBJ2-1; 8 nucleotides agree with TRBD1. The CDR3 totals 13 residues. V lost 7 bases and J lost 5; bases outside the gene matches: 4. Germline V gene data show CDR1 as LNHDA and CDR2 as SQIVND (reference sequence).

This clone was counted a few times. The chain is built from TRBV11-1 and TRBJ2-1; 7 bases map to TRBD2. V was pared by 7 bases and J by 3 bases, with 12 bases of the junction left unmatched. The V gene's germline CDR1 is SGHAT and CDR2 FQDESV (reference sequence). The length of the CDR3 is 16 residues. The CDR3 nucleotides are TGTGCCAGCAACAAGGGCGGGGGTTTTCTCTACAATGAGCAGTTCTTC. Its translation is CASNKGGGFLYNEQFF.

The chain employs TRBV29-1 and TRBJ2-3; 14 nucleotides line up with TRBD2. Germline CDR1 and CDR2: SQVTM and ANQGSEA. The V and J ends lost 6 bases and 0 bases, in that order; junction bases with no gene match: 11. CDR3 size: 18 residues. In DNA, the CDR3 is TGCAGCGTCGCCGGGACTAGCGGGAGAGCGACTAGCACAGATACGCAGTATTTT. It yields the protein CSVAGTSGRATSTDTQYF.

The chain recombines TRBV25-1 with TRBJ2-7; no clear D. Germline V lookup: CDR1 MGHDK, CDR2 SYGVNS. Trimming removed 6 bases from V and 1 base from J, with 7 bases in between. This CDR3 region has 12 residues. In DNA, the CDR3 is TGTGCCAGCAGAGGACCGTCCTACGAGCAGTACTTC. This sequence encodes CASRGPSYEQYF.

The gene calls are TRBV5-1 and TRBJ2-5; no clear D gene. The CDR3 loop spans 15 amino acids. CDR1 SGHRS and CDR2 YFSETQ come from the germline V gene. Trimming pared 0 bases from V and 2 bases from J, leaving 11 bases between. The CDR3 DNA sequence: TGCGCCAGCAGCTTGGGACTCAACGTACAAGAGACCCAGTACTTC. Its translation: CASSLGLNVQETQYF.

CDR3 DNA: TGTGCCAGCAGCTTGGCGCCAGGGGGCGGGAGCACAGATACGCAGTATTTT. This translates into CASSLAPGGGSTDTQYF. The chain joins TRBV5-4 to TRBJ2-3; 8 bases are a match to TRBD1. The junction had 6 bases not matched to a gene; V was cut back by 0 bases and J by 0 bases. Germline V gene lookup returns CDR1 SGHNT and CDR2 YYREEE (reference sequence). This CDR3 spans 17 amino acids.

V gene TRBV28 combines with J gene TRBJ2-2; TRBD2 is a possible D gene (5 bases). The CDR3 contains 14 residues. The germline V and J ends were trimmed by 4 bases and 4 bases, with 10 bases remaining between them. Germline loops: CDR1 MDHEN, CDR2 SYDVKM. This CDR3 is CASSWVGVTGELFF. DNA for the CDR3: TGTGCCAGCAGTTGGGTCGGGGTCACCGGGGAGCTGTTTTTT.

The rearrangement joins TRBV28 to TRBJ1-1; 7 bases map to TRBD1. Germline CDR1 and CDR2: MDHEN and SYDVKM. This CDR3 comprises 17 residues. Trimming at V came to 10 bases and at J to 4 bases, leaving 21 bases not matched to a gene. The CDR3 DNA is TGTGCCACCTGGCGCCTCGGTCCCAGGGGGGTTGTCACTGAAGCTTTCTTT. Protein product: CATWRLGPRGVVTEAFF.